One TCR beta chain is described in this entry. These data come from a study of T cell changes during pregnancy in multiple sclerosis. The V gene's germline CDR1 is SGHTA and CDR2 FQGNSA. The V and J ends lost 2 bases and 5 bases respectively, with 9 bases between them. The CDR3 is made up of 13 amino acids. TCRdb's copy holds only in-frame clones and misses some; the assay was immunoSEQ multiplex PCR. The data contain tens of thousands of clones, about 88% of them singletons. The TCR comes from a female donor with multiple sclerosis, enrolled in a pregnancy study. This chain links TRBV7-2 with TRBJ2-5, with D possibly being TRBD2 (5 bases). This sample comprised CD4+ T cells from peripheral blood mononuclear cells, obtained in the first trimester of pregnancy. The CDR3 bases are TGTGCCAGCAGCTTAAGACTACGGGAGACCCAGTACTTC. Translation: CASSLRLRETQYF.